The clone carrying this T cell receptor (beta chain) showed up just a few times. Its antigen remains unidentified. Time point denoted: patch test 2, 6 weeks after DPC sensitization. As for treatment: therapeutic diphenylcyclopropenone sensitization with weekly scalp DPC. These data come from a study of human T cells and chemical hapten exposure. Study-level background: A 2 cm by 2 cm inner upper arm patch received 2% DPC for sensitization.

Study-level points and caveats: Among TCRs, those above 1 in 1000 frequency were unaffected by DPC sensitization.

This CDR3 comprises 13 residues. With 3 bases removed from V and 10 bases from J, the gap between germline ends came to 13 bases. Looked up from germline, CDR1 is SNHLY and CDR2 is FYNNEI. TCRdb processed the RACE reads anew with MiXCR; each CDR3 protein has one entry. In the table there are approximately 350,000 distinct CDR3 sequences, around 6% of which are singletons. The input for sequencing was whole blood, taken in connection with sensitization to the hapten diphenylcyclopropenone (DPC). V and J are TRBV2 and TRBJ1-5; D is possibly TRBD1 (5 bases). This TCR derives from a woman aged 18-29 years with alopecia areata. Some clones in this sample may be carry-over from other donors' samples. CDR3 sequence (DNA): TGTGCCAGCAGTGAGGGGCCTGCGGATCCCCAGCATTTT. This encodes CASSEGPADPQHF.